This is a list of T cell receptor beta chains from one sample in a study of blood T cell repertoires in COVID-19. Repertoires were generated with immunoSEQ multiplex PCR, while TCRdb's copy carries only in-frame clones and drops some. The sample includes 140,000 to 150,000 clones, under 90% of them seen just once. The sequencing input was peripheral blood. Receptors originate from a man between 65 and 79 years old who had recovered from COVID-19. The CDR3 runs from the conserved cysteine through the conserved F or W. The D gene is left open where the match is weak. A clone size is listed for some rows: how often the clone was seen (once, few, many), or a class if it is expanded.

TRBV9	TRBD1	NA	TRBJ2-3	TGTGCCAGCAGCGTTCAACAGGGGAAAGATACGCAGTATTTT	CASSVQQGKDTQYF
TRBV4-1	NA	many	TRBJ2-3	TGCGCCAGCAGCCAAGATCGTCCAGATACGCAGTATTTT	CASSQDRPDTQYF
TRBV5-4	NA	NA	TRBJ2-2	TGTGCCAGCAGCTTGGCGGGGAAAGGCACCGGGGAGCTGTTTTTT	CASSLAGKGTGELFF
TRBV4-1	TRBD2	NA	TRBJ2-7	TGCGCCAGCAGCCAAGAGGGGATTAATCGCGGGGGGTCCTACGAGCAGTACTTC	CASSQEGINRGGSYEQYF
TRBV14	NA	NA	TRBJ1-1	TGTGCCAGCAGCCAAGACTCAGGGGACACTGAAGCTTTCTTT	CASSQDSGDTEAFF
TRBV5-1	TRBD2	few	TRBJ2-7	TGCGCCAGCAGAAGAACCGGGACTAGCGGAGTAAGCTCCTACGAGCAGTACTTC	CASRRTGTSGVSSYEQYF
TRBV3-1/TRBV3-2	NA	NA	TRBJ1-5	TGTGCCAGCAGGGTCCCCTATAGCAATCAGCCCCAGCATTTT	CASRVPYSNQPQHF
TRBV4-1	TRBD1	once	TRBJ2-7	TGCGCCAGCAGCCGATCCGGGACAGGTTTCTACGAGCAGTACTTC	CASSRSGTGFYEQYF
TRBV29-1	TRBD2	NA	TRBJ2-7	TGCAGCGTTGAAGCGTCCGGGACTAGCGAGCAGTACTTC	CSVEASGTSEQYF
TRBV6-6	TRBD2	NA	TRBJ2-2	TGTGCCAGCAGTTACGGGCTAGCGGCGAACACCGGGGAGCTGTTTTTT	CASSYGLAANTGELFF
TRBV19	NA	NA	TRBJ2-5	TGTGCCAGTAGTCCCGGGAAATTAGAGACCCAGTACTTC	CASSPGKLETQYF
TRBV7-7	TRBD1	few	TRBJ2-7	TGTGCCAGCAGCGCCGGACAGGGGGCAGTCGAGCAGTACTTC	CASSAGQGAVEQYF
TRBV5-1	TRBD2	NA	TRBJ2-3	TGCGCCAGCAGTAAAAGGACTAGCCTAGATACGCAGTATTTT	CASSKRTSLDTQYF
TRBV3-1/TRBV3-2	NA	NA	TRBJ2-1	TGTGCCAGCAGCCCCGATCTAAGTCCCTACAATGAGCAGTTCTTC	CASSPDLSPYNEQFF
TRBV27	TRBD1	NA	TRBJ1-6	TGTGCCAGCAGCACCAGTGGGACAGGGGCCTATGGATCACCCCTCCACTTT	CASSTSGTGAYGSPLHF
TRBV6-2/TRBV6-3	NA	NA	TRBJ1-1	TGTGCCAGCAGTTTGGCACAGGGAACGATGAACACTGAAGCTTTCTTT	CASSLAQGTMNTEAFF